This T cell receptor beta chain is drawn from a study of shared clonotypes between healthy human individuals. All of the donors resided in Nashville, Tennessee, and each was a Caucasian adult. Original handling: Junction-only immunoSEQ data arrived without quality scores, meaning filtering differed. TCRdb keeps only in-frame clones here, not all; method: immunoSEQ multiplex PCR. From that table come the V and J calls and clone size; the DNA was used to work out D and trimming. The data show around 1.6 million clones, with around 98% seen just once and around 0.47% held by the top ten. The CDR3 extends over 13 amino acids. The germline V gene encodes CDR1 MNHEY and CDR2 SVGAGI. Trimming took off 5 bases at V and 12 bases at J, with 17 bases between the two ends.

Sequencing was done on a sample of naive CD4+ T cells sorted from blood. Indicated subset: CD45RA+ positively selected. This clonotype was sampled from a man under 40 in good health. V and J are TRBV6-5 and TRBJ2-1, with D hard to call. CDR3 residues: CASSDGPSGRQFF. In nucleotides, the CDR3 is TGTGCCAGCAGTGACGGACCCTCCGGCAGGCAGTTCTTC.